Listed below are T cell receptor beta chains from one sample, sequenced in a study of T cell responses to AZD1222 COVID-19 vaccine. The data were produced by immunoSEQ multiplex PCR, yet TCRdb's version contains in-frame clones alone and is incomplete. This sample has 70,000 to 90,000 clones; 90% occur once, and the top ten carry around 3%. Sample: peripheral blood, taken on day 0 of AZD1222 vaccination. The receptors were sampled from an adult in good health. CDR3s include the opening cysteine and the closing phenylalanine or tryptophan.

cdr3_aa j_call v_call
CASSARPNSGVGHGELFF TRBJ2-2 TRBV9
CASLEVGELFF TRBJ2-2 TRBV18
CASSENGGEGEKLFF TRBJ1-4 TRBV6-1
CASSWGAGTEAFF TRBJ1-1 TRBV12-3/TRBV12-4
CSVETSGTGVYEQYF TRBJ2-7 TRBV29-1
CASSIGSFYNEQFF TRBJ2-1 TRBV19
CASSLTSGGAREQFF TRBJ2-1 TRBV7-3
CASSELGGDTEAFF TRBJ1-1 TRBV6-1
CASSWKQGNNSPLHF TRBJ1-6 TRBV28
CARTFRIPTYNEQFF TRBJ2-1 TRBV6-5
CASSLHQGTYEQYF TRBJ2-7 TRBV28
CASTPGPREQFF TRBJ2-1 TRBV19
CASSLTLLGGFYGYTF TRBJ1-2 TRBV4-1
CASSPLGQGGTGELFF TRBJ2-2 TRBV18
CASSEASTAAYGYTF TRBJ1-2 TRBV6-1
CASSQGHAAYEQYF TRBJ2-7 TRBV3-1/TRBV3-2
CATSRDLGGGNIQYF TRBJ2-4 TRBV15
CASSDLRVIGEQYF TRBJ2-7 TRBV5-1
CASSLSSKNIQYF TRBJ2-4 TRBV28
CASSKDSKNTEAFF TRBJ1-1 TRBV18
CASSLGSHNEQFF TRBJ2-1 TRBV5-1
CAWSATENTEAFF TRBJ1-1 TRBV30
CASSIRQGTEQYF TRBJ2-3 TRBV19
CASSREGGSGNTIYF TRBJ1-3 TRBV4-1
CASSISGNTEAFF TRBJ1-1 TRBV19
CASSGGGGRTRDTQYF TRBJ2-3 TRBV11-2
CGMGLWETQYF TRBJ2-5 TRBV2
CASSSLSGTKSSYEQYF TRBJ2-7 TRBV27
CASSPYYSGQGGNYGYTF TRBJ1-2 TRBV5-4
CASSLLDSVLGYTF TRBJ1-2 TRBV3-1/TRBV3-2
CASSHSTYEQYF TRBJ2-7 TRBV14
CASSPRGSYGYTF TRBJ1-2 TRBV5-1